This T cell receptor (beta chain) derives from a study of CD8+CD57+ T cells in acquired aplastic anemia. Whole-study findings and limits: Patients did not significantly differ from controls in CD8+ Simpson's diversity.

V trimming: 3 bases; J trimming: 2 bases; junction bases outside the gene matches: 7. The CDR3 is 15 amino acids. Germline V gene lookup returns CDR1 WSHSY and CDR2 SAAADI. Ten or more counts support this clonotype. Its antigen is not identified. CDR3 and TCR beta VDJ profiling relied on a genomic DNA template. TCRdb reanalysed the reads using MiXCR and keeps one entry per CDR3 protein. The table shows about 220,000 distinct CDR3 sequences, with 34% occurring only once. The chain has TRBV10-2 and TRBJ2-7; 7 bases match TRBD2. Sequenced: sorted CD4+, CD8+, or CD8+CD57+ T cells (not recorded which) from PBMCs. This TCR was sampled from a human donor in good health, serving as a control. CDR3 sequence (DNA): TGCGCCAGCAGTGATCAGGGCGGGAGTGCCTACGAGCAGTACTTC. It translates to CASSDQGGSAYEQYF.